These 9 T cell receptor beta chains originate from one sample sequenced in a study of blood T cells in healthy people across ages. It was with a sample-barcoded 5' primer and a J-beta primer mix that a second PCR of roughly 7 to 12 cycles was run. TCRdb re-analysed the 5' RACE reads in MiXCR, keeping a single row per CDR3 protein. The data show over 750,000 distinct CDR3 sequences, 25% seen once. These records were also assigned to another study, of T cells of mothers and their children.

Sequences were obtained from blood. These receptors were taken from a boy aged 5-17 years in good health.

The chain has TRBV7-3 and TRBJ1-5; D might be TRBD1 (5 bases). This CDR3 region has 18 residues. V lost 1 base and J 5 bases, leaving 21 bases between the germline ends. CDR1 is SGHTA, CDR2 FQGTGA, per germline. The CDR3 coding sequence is TGTGCCAGCAGCTTAAAACGACCAGTGGCTCAGGGTTATCAGCCCCAGCATTTT. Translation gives CASSLKRPVAQGYQPQHF. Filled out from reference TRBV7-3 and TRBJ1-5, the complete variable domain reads GAGVSQTPSNKVTEKGKYVELRCDPISGHTALYWYRQSLGQGPEFLIYFQGTGAADDSGLPNDRFFAVRPEGSVSTLKIQRTERGDSAVYLCASSLKRPVAQGYQPQHFGDGTRLSIL.

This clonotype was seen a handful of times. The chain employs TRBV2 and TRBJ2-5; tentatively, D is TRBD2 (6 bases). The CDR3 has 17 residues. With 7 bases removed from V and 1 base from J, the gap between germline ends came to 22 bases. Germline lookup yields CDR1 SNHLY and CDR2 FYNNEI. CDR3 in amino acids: CASTHDRLAGPQETQYF. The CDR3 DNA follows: TGTGCCAGCACCCATGACCGACTGGCGGGACCCCAAGAGACCCAGTACTTC.

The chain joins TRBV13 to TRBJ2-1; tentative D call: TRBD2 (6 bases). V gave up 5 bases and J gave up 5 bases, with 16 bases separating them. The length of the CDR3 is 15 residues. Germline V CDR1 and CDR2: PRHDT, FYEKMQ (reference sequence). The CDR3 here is CASSLGGTQHNEQFF. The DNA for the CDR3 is TGTGCCAGCAGCCTCGGCGGGACTCAGCACAATGAGCAGTTCTTC.

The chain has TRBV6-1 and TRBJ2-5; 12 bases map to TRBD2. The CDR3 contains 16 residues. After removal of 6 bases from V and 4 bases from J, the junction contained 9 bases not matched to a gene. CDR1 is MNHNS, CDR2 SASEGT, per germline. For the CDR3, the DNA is TGTGCCAGCAGCCCGAATCGACTAGCGGGAGCAGAGACCCAGTACTTC. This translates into CASSPNRLAGAETQYF.

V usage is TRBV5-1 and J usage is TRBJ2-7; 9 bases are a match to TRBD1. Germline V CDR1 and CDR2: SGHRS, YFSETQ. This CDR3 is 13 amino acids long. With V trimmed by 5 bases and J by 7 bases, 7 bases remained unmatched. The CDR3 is CASSWTGAGEQYF. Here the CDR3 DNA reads TGCGCCAGCAGTTGGACAGGGGCTGGGGAGCAGTACTTC. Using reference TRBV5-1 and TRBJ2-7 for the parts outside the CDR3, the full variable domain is KAGVTQTPRYLIKTRGQQVTLSCSPISGHRSVSWYQQTPGQGLQFLFEYFSETQRNKGNFPGRFSGRQFSNSRSEMNVSTLELGDSALYLCASSWTGAGEQYFGPGTRLTVT.

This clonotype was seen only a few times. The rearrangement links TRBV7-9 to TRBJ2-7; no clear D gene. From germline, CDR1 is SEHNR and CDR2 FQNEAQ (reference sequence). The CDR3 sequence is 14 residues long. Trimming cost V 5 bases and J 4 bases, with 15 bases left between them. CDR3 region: CASSPRWAHYEQYF. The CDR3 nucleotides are TGTGCCAGCAGCCCCCGGTGGGCGCATTACGAGCAGTACTTC.

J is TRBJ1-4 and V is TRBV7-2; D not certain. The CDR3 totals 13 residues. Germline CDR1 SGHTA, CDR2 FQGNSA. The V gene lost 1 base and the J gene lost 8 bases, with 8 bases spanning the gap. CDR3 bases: TGTGCCAGCAGCTTAGGGATACAAGAAAAACTGTTTTTT. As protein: CASSLGIQEKLFF.

In DNA form, the CDR3 reads TGTGCCAGCAACGAGAGGAGCGGCCCAGATACGCAGTATTTT. Its translation is CASNERSGPDTQYF. The J gene is TRBJ2-3, the V gene TRBV12-3 or TRBV12-4; tentative D call: TRBD2 (5 bases). Trimming took 7 bases from V and 4 from J, leaving 15 bases between them. The CDR3 is 14 residues long.

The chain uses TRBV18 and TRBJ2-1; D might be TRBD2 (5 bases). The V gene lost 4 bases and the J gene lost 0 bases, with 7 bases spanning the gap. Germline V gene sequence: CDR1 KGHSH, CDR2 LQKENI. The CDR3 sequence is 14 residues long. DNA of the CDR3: TGTGCCAGCTCACGCCGGGACTCCTACAATGAGCAGTTCTTC. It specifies CASSRRDSYNEQFF.